A single sample gave rise to the 21 T cell receptor beta chains below, sequenced in a study of blood T cell repertoires in COVID-19. Sequenced by immunoSEQ multiplex PCR; TCRdb stores in-frame clones only, minus some. The table lists approximately 170,000 clones, 70% to 90% of them singletons. Sequencing was performed on peripheral blood. These TCRs come from a woman aged 60 to 75 with COVID-19, enrolled during active disease.

J is TRBJ1-1 and V is TRBV18; D is possibly TRBD1 (6 bases). CDR1 and CDR2 from the germline V gene are KGHSH and LQKENI. The CDR3 loop spans 16 amino acids. V lost 3 bases and J 0 bases, leaving 14 bases between the germline ends. The CDR3 reads CASSPLRTDMNTEAFF. The CDR3 DNA sequence: TGTGCCAGCTCACCGCTACGGACAGACATGAACACTGAAGCTTTCTTT. Full variable domain (missing parts from reference TRBV18 and TRBJ1-1): NAGVMQNPRHLVRRRGQEARLRCSPMKGHSHVYWYRQLPEEGLKFMVYLQKENIIDESGMPKERFSAEFPKEGPSILRIQQVVRGDSAAYFCASSPLRTDMNTEAFFGQGTRLTVV.

The chain couples TRBV25-1 to TRBJ2-7; D is possibly TRBD1 (5 bases). V was pared by 4 bases and J by 4 bases, with 11 bases between. The CDR3 contains 13 residues. Germline V gives CDR1 MGHDK, CDR2 SYGVNS. In DNA, the CDR3 is TGTGCCAGCAGTGGGCAGGGAAGTTACGAGCAGTACTTC. The encoded protein is CASSGQGSYEQYF.

The rearrangement joins TRBV7-2 to TRBJ2-1, with TRBD1 matching over 7 bases. CDR1 is SGHTA and CDR2 is FQGNSA in the germline V gene. This CDR3 is 14 amino acids long. The trim removed 5 bases at V and 3 bases at J, leaving 4 bases unmatched. CDR3: CASSRTGHYNEQFF. In nucleotides, the CDR3 is TGTGCCAGCAGCCGGACAGGACACTACAATGAGCAGTTCTTC.

V and J are TRBV7-2 and TRBJ2-7; 10 positions agree with TRBD2. The CDR3 has 16 residues. After removal of 1 base from V and 1 base from J, the junction contained 4 bases not matched to a gene. CDR1 SGHTA and CDR2 FQGNSA come from the germline V gene. CDR3 nucleotides: TGTGCCAGCAGCTTAGTAGCGGGAGGCTCTTCCTACGAGCAGTACTTC. This sequence encodes CASSLVAGGSSYEQYF.

V gene TRBV5-1 combines with J gene TRBJ1-5, with 11 bases identical to TRBD1. The germline CDR1 and CDR2 sequences are SGHRS and YFSETQ. The CDR3 runs 15 residues. V lost 2 bases, J lost 5 bases, and 3 bases stayed unmatched. DNA of the CDR3: TGCGCCAGCAGCTTAGGGACAGGGGGATATCAGCCCCAGCATTTT. Its translation is CASSLGTGGYQPQHF.

This chain uses TRBV5-4 with TRBJ2-1, with D unresolved. Germline CDR1 reads SGHNT; CDR2 reads YYREEE (reference sequence). Trimming left V 0 bases short and J 6 bases short, with 7 bases between. CDR3 size: 13 residues. CDR3 in amino acids: CASSLGLLNEQFF. The CDR3 DNA is TGTGCCAGCAGCTTGGGACTTCTCAATGAGCAGTTCTTC.

J is TRBJ2-7 and V is TRBV27; tentatively, D is TRBD2 (5 bases). The germline V gene has CDR1 MNHEY and CDR2 SMNVEV (reference sequence). V was cut by 8 bases and J by 3 bases, with 14 bases left in between. The CDR3 covers 13 residues. The chain's CDR3 is CASGLPPVYEQYF. The CDR3 region has the DNA TGTGCCAGCGGACTCCCCCCCGTCTACGAGCAGTACTTC.

This chain uses TRBV19 with TRBJ2-7; unclear D gene. The CDR3 contains 14 residues. The V and J ends lost 3 bases and 2 bases respectively, with 11 bases between them. The germline gives CDR1 LNHDA, CDR2 SQIVND (reference sequence). The CDR3 loop is CASSMYGATYEQYF. In nucleotides, the CDR3 is TGTGCCAGTAGTATGTACGGAGCTACCTACGAGCAGTACTTC.

The chain joins TRBV7-9 to TRBJ1-4; no reliable D call. From germline, CDR1 is SEHNR and CDR2 FQNEAQ (reference sequence). The ends were cut back, 4 bases at V and 6 bases at J, with 9 bases in the middle. The CDR3 totals 13 residues. The CDR3 bases are TGTGCCAGCAGCTCCGGGTCCTATGAAAAACTGTTTTTT. Amino acids: CASSSGSYEKLFF.

The chain joins TRBV3-1 (or the pseudogene TRBV3-2) to TRBJ2-1; TRBD2 matches at 10 bases. CDR1 and CDR2 (germline): LGHDT, YNNKEL (reference sequence). CDR3 length: 17 amino acids. J lost 7 bases, V lost 4 bases, and 13 bases had no gene match. CDR3 DNA sequence: TGTGCCAGCAGCCCTCTAGCGGGAGTTCTTCTACATAATGAGCAGTTCTTC. Its protein is CASSPLAGVLLHNEQFF.

The genes are TRBV28 and TRBJ2-7; no definite D call. The V gene's germline CDR1 is MDHEN and CDR2 SYDVKM. The CDR3 length is 11 residues. The V gene lost 5 bases and the J gene lost 6 bases, with 8 bases spanning the gap. The CDR3 nucleotides are TGTGCCAGCAGTCTCCGGTTCGAGCAGTACTTC. Its translation is CASSLRFEQYF.

Here the CDR3 DNA reads TGTGCCAGCAGCGTAGCTAGACCGAGCTCCTACAATGAGCAGTTCTTC. Protein: CASSVARPSSYNEQFF. The chain joins TRBV9 to TRBJ2-1; D is ambiguous. Germline V gene sequence: CDR1 SGDLS, CDR2 YYNGEE. Trimming took 0 bases from V and 0 from J, leaving 10 bases between them. The CDR3 covers 16 residues.

V is TRBV18 and J is TRBJ1-3, with no clear D. The CDR3 runs 16 residues. Germline CDR1 is KGHSH and CDR2 is LQKENI. V gave up 1 base and J gave up 2 bases, with 12 bases separating them. The CDR3 protein is CASSPRSGSPGNTIYF. For the CDR3, the DNA is TGTGCCAGCTCACCACGGTCGGGGAGCCCTGGAAACACCATATATTTT.

J is TRBJ2-2 and V is TRBV11-2, with D uncertain. The CDR3 is made up of 14 amino acids. CDR1 and CDR2 from the germline V gene are SGHAT and FQNNGV. Trimming shortened V by 3 bases and J by 8 bases, and 13 bases separated the two germline ends. In DNA form, the CDR3 reads TGTGCCAGCAGCTTCTCCGGTCACCATGGGGAGCTGTTTTTT. It yields the protein CASSFSGHHGELFF.

This clone was detected a few times. This rearrangement joins TRBV11-3 to TRBJ2-7, with TRBD1 identical over 8 bases. Trimming removed 5 bases from V and 6 bases from J; junction bases left unmatched: 12. This CDR3 region has 15 residues. The germline V gene encodes CDR1 SGHNT and CDR2 YENEEA. CDR3 in DNA: TGTGCCAGCAGCCACCGACAGGGGCCCCTGGGCGAGCAGTACTTC. This translates into CASSHRQGPLGEQYF. Based on the CDR3 plus reference TRBV11-3 and TRBJ2-7, the full variable domain is EAGVVQSPRYKIIEKKQPVAFWCNPISGHNTLYWYLQNLGQGPELLIRYENEEAVDDSQLPKDRFSAERLKGVDSTLKIQPAELGDSAVYLCASSHRQGPLGEQYFGPGTRLTVT.

The chain recombines TRBV5-6 with TRBJ2-5; 12 positions match TRBD2. V shed 3 bases, J shed 2 bases, and the junction held 14 bases outside the gene matches. Germline V gene sequence: CDR1 SGHDT, CDR2 YYEEEE. There are 19 residues in the CDR3. In nucleotides, the CDR3 is TGTGCCAGCAGCTCCAATCGGGCTAGCGGGAGGGAAGATCAAGAGACCCAGTACTTC. It yields the protein CASSSNRASGREDQETQYF.

The V gene is TRBV6-5, the J gene TRBJ2-5; TRBD1 matches 10 bases. Losses at the gene ends were 0 bases for V and 7 bases for J; bases not matched to a gene: 5. CDR1 and CDR2 from the germline V gene are MNHEY and SVGAGI. The length of the CDR3 is 15 residues. The CDR3 spells CASSYSTGGEGTQYF. In DNA, the CDR3 is TGTGCCAGCAGTTACTCGACAGGGGGCGAGGGGACCCAGTACTTC.

For the CDR3, the DNA is TGTGCCAGCAGCGTCGGGACAGGGACCCACGAGCAGTACTTC. Its translation: CASSVGTGTHEQYF. The J gene is TRBJ2-7, the V gene TRBV7-9; 9 positions agree with TRBD1. Trimming removed 5 bases from V and 5 bases from J; junction bases left unmatched: 7. This CDR3 comprises 14 residues. Germline V gene lookup returns CDR1 SEHNR and CDR2 FQNEAQ (reference sequence).

This sequence joins TRBV6-5 and TRBJ2-2, with 10 bases matching TRBD2. V was clipped by 9 bases and J by 5 bases; unmatched bases: 6. This CDR3 has 14 residues. Germline lookup yields CDR1 MNHEY and CDR2 SVGAGI. This chain's CDR3 is CASLSGRFTGELFF. Here the CDR3 DNA reads TGTGCCAGTCTTAGCGGGAGGTTTACCGGGGAGCTGTTTTTT.

The chain recombines TRBV19 with TRBJ1-4, with 7 bases matching TRBD1. This CDR3 spans 15 amino acids. Germline CDR1 is LNHDA and CDR2 is SQIVND (reference sequence). The V and J ends lost 9 bases and 4 bases, in that order; junction bases with no gene match: 11. CDR3 protein: CASRGVGAFNEKLFF. In DNA form, the CDR3 reads TGTGCCAGCAGGGGGGTCGGGGCCTTTAATGAAAAACTGTTTTTT. Together with reference TRBV19 and TRBJ1-4, the CDR3 gives the full variable domain: DGGITQSPKYLFRKEGQNVTLSCEQNLNHDAMYWYRQDPGQGLRLIYYSQIVNDFQKGDIAEGYSVSREKKESFPLTVTSAQKNPTAFYLCASRGVGAFNEKLFFGSGTQLSVL.

This rearrangement joins TRBV6-1 to TRBJ1-4; possibly TRBD1 for D (5 bases). The CDR3 contains 16 residues. Trimming took off 1 base at V and 0 bases at J, with 9 bases between the two ends. Germline V gene sequence: CDR1 MNHNS, CDR2 SASEGT. CDR3 nucleotide sequence: TGTGCCAGCAGTGAAGTTTTAGGGGCAACTAATGAAAAACTGTTTTTT. Its protein product is CASSEVLGATNEKLFF.